A selection of T cell receptor beta chains follows, all from one sample in a study of blood T cell repertoires in COVID-19. Assay used: immunoSEQ multiplex PCR; TCRdb lists only in-frame clones, some missing. Of 90,000 to 110,000 clones in the sample, about 87% were seen once. The specimen sequenced was peripheral blood. All receptors come from a woman between 45 and 65 years old with acute or convalescent COVID-19. CDR3s include the opening cysteine and the closing phenylalanine or tryptophan. Fields, in order: V gene, D gene, J gene, clone size, CDR3 DNA, CDR3 protein. A D gene is named only where the DNA matches it firmly. Clone size is shown for a subset of rows, as once, few, many or a class of expanded clone.

TRBV10-3	TRBD1	TRBJ2-1	.	TGTGCCATCAGCGGGACAGGTCGCGACAATGAGCAGTTCTTC	CAISGTGRDNEQFF
TRBV15	.	TRBJ2-2	.	TGTGCCACCAGCAGAGGGCAGGGTCGTAGCGGGGAGCTGTTTTTT	CATSRGQGRSGELFF
TRBV5-8	TRBD2	TRBJ2-5	.	TGTGCCAGTTCTAGCGGGAGGTCGGTAGGAGAGACCCAGTACTTC	CASSSGRSVGETQYF
TRBV7-3	.	TRBJ2-1	.	TGTGCCAGCAGCCCCTCCCCACAGGGCTACAATGAGCAGTTCTTC	CASSPSPQGYNEQFF
TRBV19	TRBD2	TRBJ2-5	.	TGTGCCAGTAGTATACGGGCCCGGGCTAGCGGGGTACTCCAAGAGACCCAGTACTTC	CASSIRARASGVLQETQYF
TRBV3-1/TRBV3-2	.	TRBJ2-7	.	TGTGCCAGCAGCCCCCCTAGTCGCGAGCAGTACTTC	CASSPPSREQYF
TRBV30	TRBD1	TRBJ1-1	.	TGTGCCTTTGACAGGGGGAACACTGAAGCTTTCTTT	CAFDRGNTEAFF
TRBV18	.	TRBJ1-1	.	TGTGCCAGCTCCGTTCAGTCCGAAGCTTTCTTT	CASSVQSEAFF
TRBV24-1	TRBD1	TRBJ1-4	.	TGTGCCACCAGTGATTCTAGGACAGGGGGAGGAGAAAAACTGTTTTTT	CATSDSRTGGGEKLFF
TRBV28	.	TRBJ2-7	few	TGTGCCAGCAGTTTATCGCGGGCAGGGGTCTACGAGCAGTACTTC	CASSLSRAGVYEQYF
TRBV3-1/TRBV3-2	.	TRBJ1-2	.	TGTGCCAGCAGCCGGATCTCGGGGGATGGCTACACCTTC	CASSRISGDGYTF
TRBV2	.	TRBJ1-1	.	TGTGCCAGCAGTGGGGCAGGAGGGCCCAACACTGAAGCTTTCTTT	CASSGAGGPNTEAFF
TRBV24-1	TRBD2	TRBJ2-3	few	TGTGCCACCAGTGATTTTACTAGCGGTGGGGGGGATACGCAGTATTTT	CATSDFTSGGGDTQYF
TRBV29-1	TRBD1	TRBJ1-2	.	TGCAGCGTCCTCCAGGGGGAACTACCGGCTTATGGCCACACCTTC	CSVLQGELPAYGHTF
TRBV18	.	TRBJ1-5	.	TGTGCCAGCTCACCCGCGGTTGCCGGGGGGACGGTCAATCAGCCCCAGCATTTT	CASSPAVAGGTVNQPQHF
TRBV18	.	TRBJ1-1	.	TGTGCCAGCTCACCACGCCCCGGGGTCTTGGGCACTGAAGCTTTCTTT	CASSPRPGVLGTEAFF
TRBV7-9	TRBD1	TRBJ2-6	.	TGTGCCAGCAGCTCCTATACGACAGGGGCGTCCTCTGGGGCCAACGTCCTGACTTTC	CASSSYTTGASSGANVLTF
TRBV2	TRBD1	TRBJ1-5	few	TGTGCCAGCAGTGAATTTGGGACAGGGGTGAGGCAGCCCCAGCATTTT	CASSEFGTGVRQPQHF
TRBV5-1	.	TRBJ1-2	.	TGCGCCAGCAGTTCCGGGGGGGCTCAGGGCTACACCTTC	CASSSGGAQGYTF
TRBV5-1	.	TRBJ1-1	.	TGCGCCAGCAGCTTGGCCTCTGACAGGAGTAATGAAGCTTTCTTT	CASSLASDRSNEAFF
TRBV7-2	.	TRBJ2-3	.	TGTGCCAGCAGCGCCCAGGGGTCCACCCTCACAGATACGCAGTATTTT	CASSAQGSTLTDTQYF
TRBV12-5	.	TRBJ2-7	.	TGTGCTAGTGTCGGAGGGTTCTACGAGCAGTACTTC	CASVGGFYEQYF
TRBV7-9	TRBD1	TRBJ1-2	.	TGTGCCAGCAGCTCCACAGGGGACTATGGCTACACCTTC	CASSSTGDYGYTF
TRBV5-1	.	TRBJ1-3	.	TGCGCCAGCAGCTTGGGGGCAGCCGGCTCTGGAAACACCATATATTTT	CASSLGAAGSGNTIYF
TRBV3-1/TRBV3-2	.	TRBJ1-6	.	TGTGCCAGCAGCCAATACAGGGTGTCACCCCTCCACTTT	CASSQYRVSPLHF
TRBV7-3	.	TRBJ1-1	.	TGTGCCAGCAGCTCCTTCGTAAACACTGAAGCTTTCTTT	CASSSFVNTEAFF
TRBV19	.	TRBJ2-7	.	TGTGCCAGTAGGCGAGCAGGGTACTACGAGCAGTACTTC	CASRRAGYYEQYF
TRBV6-5	TRBD2	TRBJ2-7	.	TGTGCCAGCAAGGTGGGGGGGGACCTCTACGAGCAGTACTTC	CASKVGGDLYEQYF
TRBV12-5	.	TRBJ1-2	.	TGTGCTAGTGGTCTACCCCCTTCGAATGGCTACACCTTC	CASGLPPSNGYTF
TRBV28	.	TRBJ1-2	.	TGTGCCAGCAGGCCCTCAGGGGCGAGAAGTGGCTACACCTTC	CASRPSGARSGYTF
TRBV10-2	TRBD1	TRBJ1-1	.	TGCGCCACCTCTCAGGGGGCCACTGAAGCTTTCTTT	CATSQGATEAFF
TRBV12-3/TRBV12-4	.	TRBJ1-6	.	TGTGCCAGCAGCTGGGCCGAGGGTTCACCCCTCCACTTT	CASSWAEGSPLHF
TRBV9	.	TRBJ1-1	.	TGTGCCAGCAGCGTCCGGGACACCCAGAACACTGAAGCTTTCTTT	CASSVRDTQNTEAFF
TRBV24-1	TRBD2	TRBJ2-7	.	TGTGCCACCCTATTGGGGGGACTATACTCCTACGAGCAGTACTTC	CATLLGGLYSYEQYF
TRBV2	.	TRBJ1-2	once	TGTGCCAGCAGTCCCTTTGGGGGCGGCTACACCTTC	CASSPFGGGYTF
TRBV18	.	TRBJ1-2	few	TGTGCCAGTCGCCCGACGGACAGAAACTATGGCTACACCTTC	CASRPTDRNYGYTF
TRBV27	.	TRBJ1-1	once	TGTTCCGCAAAGGACGGCGACGAGGGTATGAACACTGAAGCTTTCTTT	CSAKDGDEGMNTEAFF
TRBV2	.	TRBJ1-5	.	TGTGCCAGCGGGCGGGGACAGCCCCAGCATTTT	CASGRGQPQHF
TRBV2	.	TRBJ2-3	.	TGTGCCAGCACACGGGTATCTAGCACAGATACGCAGTATTTT	CASTRVSSTDTQYF
TRBV5-1	TRBD2	TRBJ2-7	.	TGCGCCAGCAGCTTTAACCCCAGCGGGGGTCCTTCGAGCTACGAGCAGTACTTC	CASSFNPSGGPSSYEQYF
TRBV3-1/TRBV3-2	.	TRBJ1-5	once	TGTGCCAGCAGCCAGAGTGGGGCTAGAGATCAGCCCCAGCATTTT	CASSQSGARDQPQHF
TRBV19	TRBD2	TRBJ2-1	.	TGTGCCAGTAGTACGCGACTAGCGGGGGAGCAGTTCTTC	CASSTRLAGEQFF
TRBV18	.	TRBJ1-2	.	TGTGCCAGCTCATTAGGGGCAACAGGGCAGGATGGCTACACCTTC	CASSLGATGQDGYTF
TRBV9	.	TRBJ1-2	.	TGTGCCAGCAGCGTAGACAGTAACTATGGCTACACCTTC	CASSVDSNYGYTF
TRBV21-1	.	TRBJ2-7	.	TGTGCCAGCAGGGACAACTACGAGCAGTACTTC	CASRDNYEQYF
TRBV3-1/TRBV3-2	TRBD2	TRBJ2-1	.	TGTGCCAGCAGCCAAGAGTCTAGCGGGGGATACAATGAGCAGTTCTTC	CASSQESSGGYNEQFF
TRBV6-1	TRBD1	TRBJ1-2	.	TGTGCCAGCAGTGAAGGACAGGGTTTATATGGCTACACCTTC	CASSEGQGLYGYTF
TRBV14	.	TRBJ2-3	.	TGTGCCAGCAGCCAAAGGCTTTCCGGGGTCAATACGCAGTATTTT	CASSQRLSGVNTQYF
TRBV6-5	.	TRBJ1-2	.	TGTGCCAGCAGAGACTCCGAGTACGGAGGAGGCTACACCTTC	CASRDSEYGGGYTF
TRBV7-8	.	TRBJ1-1	.	TGTGCCAGCAGCTCTAGTCGAGGGGGGGCGACCACTGAAGCTTTCTTT	CASSSSRGGATTEAFF
TRBV28	TRBD1	TRBJ1-2	.	TGTGCCAGCAGTGAGAAGGGACAGCGGATACCCTATGGCTACACCTTC	CASSEKGQRIPYGYTF
TRBV19	.	TRBJ1-2	.	TGTGCCAGTAGTATCGGGGTAAACTATGGCTACACCTTC	CASSIGVNYGYTF
TRBV2	.	TRBJ2-1	.	TGTGCCAGTTCGGGGAACCCCCCCAATGAGCAGTTCTTC	CASSGNPPNEQFF
TRBV18	TRBD1	TRBJ2-7	once	TGTGCCAGCTCACCCCAGGGGGCAATCTACGAGCAGTACTTC	CASSPQGAIYEQYF